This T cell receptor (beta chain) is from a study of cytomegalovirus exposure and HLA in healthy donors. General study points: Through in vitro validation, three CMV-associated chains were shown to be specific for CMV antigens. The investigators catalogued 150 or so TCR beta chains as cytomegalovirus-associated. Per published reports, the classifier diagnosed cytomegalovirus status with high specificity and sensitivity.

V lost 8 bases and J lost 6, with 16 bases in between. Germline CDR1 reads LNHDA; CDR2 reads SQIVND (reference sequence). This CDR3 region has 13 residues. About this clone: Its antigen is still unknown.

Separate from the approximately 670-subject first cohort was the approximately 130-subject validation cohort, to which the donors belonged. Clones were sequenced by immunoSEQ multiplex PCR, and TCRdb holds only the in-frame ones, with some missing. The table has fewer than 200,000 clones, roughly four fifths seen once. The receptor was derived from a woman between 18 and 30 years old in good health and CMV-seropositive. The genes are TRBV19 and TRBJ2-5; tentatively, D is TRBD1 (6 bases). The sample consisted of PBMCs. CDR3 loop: CASRHPQGQTQYF. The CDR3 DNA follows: TGTGCCAGTCGCCACCCTCAGGGGCAGACCCAGTACTTC. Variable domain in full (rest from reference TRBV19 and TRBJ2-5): DGGITQSPKYLFRKEGQNVTLSCEQNLNHDAMYWYRQDPGQGLRLIYYSQIVNDFQKGDIAEGYSVSREKKESFPLTVTSAQKNPTAFYLCASRHPQGQTQYFGPGTRLLVL.